The clone carrying this T cell receptor beta chain has at least ten counts. The antigen remains unidentified. The data stem from a study of blood T cells in healthy people across ages. Study-level findings and limits: Leaving the PBMCs unsorted stopped any conclusive comparison of naive versus antigen-experienced cells. Strong correlation existed between TCR beta diversity and naive T cell percentage.

The V end was cut by 6 bases, the J end by 3 bases, with 11 bases between. This CDR3 region has 13 residues. Through a sample-barcoded 5' primer and a J-beta primer mix, a second PCR was run for roughly 7 to 11 cycles. TCRdb called the 5' RACE reads again in MiXCR, with one record for every CDR3 protein. Found here are about a million distinct CDR3 sequences, roughly two fifths of them singletons; the top ten hold 13%. The TCR originated in a man aged 18 to 30 in good health. The chain links TRBV12-3 or TRBV12-4 to TRBJ1-2, with D perhaps TRBD1 (5 bases). The sequencing sample was made of blood. CDR3: CASSQGVYYGYTF. CDR3 nucleotide sequence: TGTGCCAGCAGCCAAGGGGTTTACTATGGCTACACCTTC.